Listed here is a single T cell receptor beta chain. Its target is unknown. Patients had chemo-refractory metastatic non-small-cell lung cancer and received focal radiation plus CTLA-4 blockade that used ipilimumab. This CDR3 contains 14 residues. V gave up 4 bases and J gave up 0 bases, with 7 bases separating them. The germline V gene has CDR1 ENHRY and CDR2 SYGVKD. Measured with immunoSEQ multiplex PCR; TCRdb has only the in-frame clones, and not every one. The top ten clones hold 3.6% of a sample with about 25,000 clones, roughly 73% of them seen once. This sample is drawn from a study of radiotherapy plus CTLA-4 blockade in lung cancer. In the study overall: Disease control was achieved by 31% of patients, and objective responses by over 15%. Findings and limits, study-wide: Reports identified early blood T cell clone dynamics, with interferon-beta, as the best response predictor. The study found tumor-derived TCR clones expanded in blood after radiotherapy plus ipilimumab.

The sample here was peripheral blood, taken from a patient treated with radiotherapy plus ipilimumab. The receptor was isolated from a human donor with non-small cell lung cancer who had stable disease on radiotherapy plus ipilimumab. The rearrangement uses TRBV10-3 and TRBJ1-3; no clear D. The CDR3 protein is CAISGMSSGNTIYF. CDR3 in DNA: TGTGCCATCAGTGGTATGAGCTCTGGAAACACCATATATTTT.